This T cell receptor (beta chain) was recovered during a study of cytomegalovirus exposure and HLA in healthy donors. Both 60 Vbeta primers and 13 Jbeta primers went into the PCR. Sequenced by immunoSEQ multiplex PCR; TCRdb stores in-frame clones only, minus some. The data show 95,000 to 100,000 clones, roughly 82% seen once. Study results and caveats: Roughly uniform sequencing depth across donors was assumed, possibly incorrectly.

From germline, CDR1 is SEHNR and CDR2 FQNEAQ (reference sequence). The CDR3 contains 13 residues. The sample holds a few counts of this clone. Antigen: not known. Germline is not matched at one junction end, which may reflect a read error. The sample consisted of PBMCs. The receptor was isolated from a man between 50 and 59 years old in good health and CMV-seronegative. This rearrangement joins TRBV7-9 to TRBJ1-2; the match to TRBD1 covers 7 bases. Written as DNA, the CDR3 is TGTTCCAGCAGCCCGACAGGGTTAAGCGGCTACACCTTC. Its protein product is CSSSPTGLSGYTF.